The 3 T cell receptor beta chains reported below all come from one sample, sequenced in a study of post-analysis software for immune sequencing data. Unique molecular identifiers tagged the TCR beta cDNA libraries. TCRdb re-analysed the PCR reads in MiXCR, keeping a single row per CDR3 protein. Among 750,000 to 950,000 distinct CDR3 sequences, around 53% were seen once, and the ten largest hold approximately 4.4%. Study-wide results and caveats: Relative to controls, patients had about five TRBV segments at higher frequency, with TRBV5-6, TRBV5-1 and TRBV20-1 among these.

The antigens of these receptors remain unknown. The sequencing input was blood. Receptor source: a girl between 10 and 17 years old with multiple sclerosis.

CDR3 sequence: CSVARDNTEAFF. CDR3 DNA: TGCAGCGTTGCCCGGGACAACACTGAAGCTTTCTTT. The chain is built from TRBV29-1 and TRBJ1-1; TRBD1 is a possible D gene (5 bases). From germline, CDR1 is SQVTM and CDR2 ANQGSEA. The CDR3 is 12 residues long. V gave up 4 bases and J gave up 2 bases, with 8 bases separating them. Using reference TRBV29-1 and TRBJ1-1 for the parts outside the CDR3, the full variable domain is SAVISQKPSRDICQRGTSLTIQCQVDSQVTMMFWYRQQPGQSLTLIATANQGSEATYESGFVIDKFPISRPNLTFSTLTVSNMSPEDSSIYLCSVARDNTEAFFGQGTRLTVV.

The CDR3 DNA sequence: TGTGCCAGCTCACTGGTGGGGGCCAATGAGCAGTTCTTC. Its protein is CASSLVGANEQFF. The V and J genes are TRBV18 and TRBJ2-1; weak D call: TRBD1 (6 bases). The V and J ends lost 4 bases and 6 bases respectively, with 10 bases between them. This CDR3 comprises 13 residues. The germline CDR1 and CDR2 sequences are KGHSH and LQKENI.

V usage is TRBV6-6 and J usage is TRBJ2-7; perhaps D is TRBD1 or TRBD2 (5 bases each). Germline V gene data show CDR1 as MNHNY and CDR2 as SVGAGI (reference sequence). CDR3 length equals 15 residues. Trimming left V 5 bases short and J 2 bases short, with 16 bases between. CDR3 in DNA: TGTGCCAGCAGTGACAGAGGGCGGCTACCCTACGAGCAGTACTTC. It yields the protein CASSDRGRLPYEQYF.